The next 22 T cell receptor beta chains were all read from a single sample in a study of cytomegalovirus exposure and HLA in healthy donors. Vbeta (60) and Jbeta (13) primers were used in the PCR. The assay was immunoSEQ multiplex PCR, and TCRdb's table has in-frame clones only and misses some. The data contain some 190,000 clones, about 80% of them singletons. Input material: PBMCs. Source of these receptors: a man aged 40-49 years in good health and CMV-seronegative.

The chain recombines TRBV13 with TRBJ2-3, with TRBD2 as a possible D gene (5 bases). Germline CDR1 PRHDT, CDR2 FYEKMQ (reference sequence). This CDR3 is built from 17 residues. V was pared by 4 bases and J by 2 bases, with 19 bases between. DNA for the CDR3: TGTGCCAGCAGCTCGCCGACCGGACTCCTACCCACAGATACGCAGTATTTT. Its translation: CASSSPTGLLPTDTQYF.

The gene calls are TRBV5-1 and TRBJ2-5; no clear D gene. Germline V lookup: CDR1 SGHRS, CDR2 YFSETQ. The CDR3 runs 13 residues. V lost 0 bases and J 2 bases, leaving 5 bases between the germline ends. The CDR3 is CASSLVLQETQYF. The CDR3 DNA is TGCGCCAGCAGCTTGGTTCTACAAGAGACCCAGTACTTC.

In nucleotides, the CDR3 is TGTGCCAGTAGTGGGACAATGGGGGAGACCCAGTACTTC. This gives the protein CASSGTMGETQYF. The V call is TRBV19, the J call TRBJ2-5, with TRBD1 as a possible D gene (6 bases). CDR1 and CDR2 (germline): LNHDA, SQIVND (reference sequence). Trimming shortened V by 5 bases and J by 5 bases, and 12 bases separated the two germline ends. CDR3 length: 13 amino acids.

The V call is TRBV28, the J call TRBJ2-3; 7 bases match TRBD1. The CDR3 loop spans 12 amino acids. V lost 2 bases, J lost 14 bases, and 7 bases stayed unmatched. CDR1 and CDR2 from the germline V gene are MDHEN and SYDVKM. The CDR3 DNA reads as TGTGCCAGCAGTTTACAGGGGGACAAATGGTATTTT. It is translated as CASSLQGDKWYF.

The gene calls are TRBV7-9 and TRBJ2-5; D is perhaps TRBD1 (6 bases). CDR3 length: 14 amino acids. The V and J ends lost 5 bases and 2 bases respectively, with 12 bases between them. Germline lookup yields CDR1 SEHNR and CDR2 FQNEAQ (reference sequence). This chain's CDR3 is CASSPQGLQETQYF. CDR3 sequence (DNA): TGTGCCAGCAGCCCACAGGGTTTACAAGAGACCCAGTACTTC.

The CDR3 bases are TGTGCCAGCAGCGCTATTAGGGGGCTCTACGAGCAGTACTTC. Amino acids: CASSAIRGLYEQYF. V is TRBV7-8 and J is TRBJ2-7; TRBD1 matches 7 bases. This CDR3 region has 14 residues. The V segment lost 5 bases and the J segment 3 bases; nucleotides outside the gene matches: 7. Germline loops: CDR1 SGHVS, CDR2 FQNEAQ.

The chain links TRBV5-4 to TRBJ2-7, with a tentative D call TRBD1 (6 bases). The CDR3 covers 14 residues. Per the germline V gene, CDR1 is SGHNT and CDR2 is YYREEE (reference sequence). The germline V and J ends were trimmed by 0 bases and 3 bases, with 10 bases remaining between them. CDR3 residues: CASSLGQGNYEQYF. CDR3 DNA sequence: TGTGCCAGCAGCTTGGGCCAGGGGAACTACGAGCAGTACTTC. The whole variable domain, remainder taken from reference TRBV5-4 and TRBJ2-7, is ETGVTQSPTHLIKTRGQQVTLRCSSQSGHNTVSWYQQALGQGPQFIFQYYREEENGRGNFPPRFSGLQFPNYSSELNVNALELDDSALYLCASSLGQGNYEQYFGPGTRLTVT.

This clone has a single count. J is TRBJ2-1 and V is TRBV7-9; TRBD2 matches at 11 bases. The CDR3 has 14 amino acids. V shed 6 bases, J shed 7 bases, and the junction held 5 bases outside the gene matches. Looked up from germline, CDR1 is SEHNR and CDR2 is FQNEAQ (reference sequence). The CDR3, as DNA: TGTGCCAGCAGTCTAGCGGGGGGCAGGAATGAGCAGTTCTTC. Protein sequence: CASSLAGGRNEQFF.

The CDR3 here is CASSYWTGRNTEAFF. The DNA of the CDR3 is TGTGCCAGCAGTTACTGGACAGGGAGGAACACTGAAGCTTTCTTT. This rearrangement joins TRBV6-5 to TRBJ1-1; TRBD1 matches 8 bases. CDR3 length: 15 residues. Germline V gene data show CDR1 as MNHEY and CDR2 as SVGAGI. Trimming cost V 1 base and J 1 base; bases outside gene matches: 2.

V is TRBV7-9 and J is TRBJ2-1; D not certain. Germline lookup yields CDR1 SEHNR and CDR2 FQNEAQ (reference sequence). V was cut by 6 bases and J by 8 bases, with 8 bases left in between. The length of the CDR3 is 11 residues. CDR3 residues: CASSYRDEQFF. In DNA form, the CDR3 reads TGTGCCAGCAGTTACCGGGATGAGCAGTTCTTC. The complete variable domain, with remaining parts taken from reference TRBV7-9 and TRBJ2-1, reads DTGVSQNPRHKITKRGQNVTFRCDPISEHNRLYWYRQTLGQGPEFLTYFQNEAQLEKSRLLSDRFSAERPKGSFSTLEIQRTEQGDSAMYLCASSYRDEQFFGPGTRLTVL.

The gene calls are TRBV7-2 and TRBJ1-5, with no clear D. The CDR3 is made up of 14 amino acids. The ends were cut back, 5 bases at V and 7 bases at J, with 15 bases in the middle. Germline values: CDR1 SGHTA, CDR2 FQGNSA. The DNA of the CDR3 is TGTGCCAGCAGCCCTCACCGTGACAAACAGCCCCAGCATTTT. Its translation: CASSPHRDKQPQHF. Full variable domain (outside the CDR3, taken from reference TRBV7-2 and TRBJ1-5): GAGVSQSPSNKVTEKGKDVELRCDPISGHTALYWYRQSLGQGLEFLIYFQGNSAPDKSGLPSDRFSAERTGGSVSTLTIQRTQQEDSAVYLCASSPHRDKQPQHFGDGTRLSIL.

The CDR3 sequence: CASSPIPGTGGPNYGYTF. The CDR3 region has the DNA TGTGCCAGCTCACCGATACCCGGGACAGGGGGACCCAACTATGGCTACACCTTC. The chain joins TRBV18 to TRBJ1-2; 11 nucleotides line up with TRBD1. The CDR3 has 18 residues. The germline gives CDR1 KGHSH, CDR2 LQKENI. J gave up 2 bases and V 3 bases, and 11 bases lay outside the gene matches.

This chain connects TRBV7-6 to TRBJ1-1; D remains ambiguous. V lost 1 base to trimming and J lost 2 bases, with 8 bases between them. CDR1 and CDR2 (germline): SGHVS, FNYEAQ. The CDR3 has 14 amino acids. This CDR3 is CASSLVEGNTEAFF. DNA for the CDR3: TGTGCCAGCAGCTTAGTGGAGGGAAACACTGAAGCTTTCTTT.

V and J are TRBV19 and TRBJ1-5, with 7 nucleotides matching TRBD1. CDR3 length: 15 amino acids. Germline loops: CDR1 LNHDA, CDR2 SQIVND (reference sequence). Trimming cost V 3 bases and J 4 bases; bases outside gene matches: 6. This CDR3 is CASSIGTAGNQPQHF. DNA of the CDR3: TGTGCCAGTAGTATCGGGACAGCGGGTAATCAGCCCCAGCATTTT.

V is TRBV27 and J is TRBJ2-5, with D possibly TRBD2 on 5 matching bases. V was shortened by 3 bases and J by 4 bases, with 9 bases between the two germline ends. CDR1 is MNHEY, CDR2 SMNVEV, per germline (reference sequence). The CDR3 consists of 13 residues. The CDR3 DNA reads as TGTGCCAGCAGTTTGAGGGCGGGAGAGACCCAGTACTTC. Protein sequence: CASSLRAGETQYF.

This rearrangement joins TRBV2 to TRBJ1-2, with a possible D match to TRBD1 (5 bases). The V end lost 7 bases, the J end lost 8 bases, and 17 bases lay between the germline ends. CDR3 length: 13 residues. CDR1 SNHLY and CDR2 FYNNEI come from the germline V gene. The CDR3 reads CASTQSGYNGYTF. The CDR3 coding sequence is TGTGCCAGCACCCAATCAGGGTACAACGGCTACACCTTC.

V and J are TRBV5-8 and TRBJ2-7; 8 bases line up with TRBD1. CDR3 length: 15 residues. V shed 0 bases and J 3 bases; nucleotides not matched to a gene: 5. CDR1 is SGHTS and CDR2 is YDEGEE in the germline V gene. CDR3: CASSLAGQDNYEQYF. As DNA, the CDR3 is TGTGCCAGCAGCTTGGCGGGACAGGACAACTACGAGCAGTACTTC.

This chain connects TRBV30 to TRBJ2-2; TRBD2 aligns across 8 bases. The CDR3 extends over 15 amino acids. J was trimmed by 5 bases and V by 7 bases; bases with no gene match: 12. Germline CDR1 is GTSNPN and CDR2 is SVGIG (reference sequence). CDR3 sequence reads: CAFSGGLVRTGELFF. The CDR3 DNA is TGTGCCTTTTCGGGGGGACTAGTCAGGACCGGGGAGCTGTTTTTT.

The V call is TRBV2, the J call TRBJ2-5; 8 positions agree with TRBD2. The CDR3 covers 12 residues. Germline values: CDR1 SNHLY, CDR2 FYNNEI. V trimming: 7 bases; J trimming: 5 bases; junction bases outside the gene matches: 3. This CDR3 reads CASKASGETQYF. The CDR3 DNA follows: TGTGCCAGCAAAGCTAGCGGGGAGACCCAGTACTTC.

The genes are TRBV6-1 and TRBJ2-1, with TRBD2 matching 8 bases. In germline, CDR1 is MNHNS, CDR2 SASEGT. The CDR3 has 16 residues. V lost 2 bases, J lost 4 bases, and 7 bases stayed unmatched. The CDR3 sequence: CASSERRRGGYNEQFF. CDR3 bases: TGTGCCAGCAGTGAAAGGCGTCGGGGGGGATACAATGAGCAGTTCTTC.

The chain recombines TRBV7-3 with TRBJ2-1, with D possibly matching TRBD2 (6 bases). Germline V CDR1 and CDR2: SGHTA, FQGTGA. There are 16 residues in the CDR3. The V and J ends lost 2 bases and 0 bases respectively, with 11 bases between them. CDR3 sequence (DNA): TGTGCCAGCAGCTTATTGGGGGGTAGCTCCTACAATGAGCAGTTCTTC. Protein: CASSLLGGSSYNEQFF.

J is TRBJ1-5 and V is TRBV28, with a possible D match to TRBD1 (5 bases). This CDR3 is built from 15 residues. The germline gives CDR1 MDHEN, CDR2 SYDVKM. Trimming removed 2 bases at V and 3 bases at J, with 11 bases between. DNA for the CDR3: TGTGCCAGCAGTTTACCGGGGGGGAACAATCAGCCCCAGCATTTT. It is translated as CASSLPGGNNQPQHF. Full variable domain (remainder filled in from reference TRBV28 and TRBJ1-5): DVKVTQSSRYLVKRTGEKVFLECVQDMDHENMFWYRQDPGLGLRLIYFSYDVKMKEKGDIPEGYSVSREKKERFSLILESASTNQTSMYLCASSLPGGNNQPQHFGDGTRLSIL.